One and the same sample provided the 31 T cell receptor beta chains below, sequenced in a study of cytomegalovirus exposure and HLA in healthy donors (dated by TCRdb to 2016 to 2017). Library construction relied on the immunoSEQ multiplex PCR assay. For the multiplex PCR, a mixture combining 60 forward primers for TCR Vbeta segments and 13 reverse primers for TCR Jbeta segments was used. Sourced from immuneACCESS, this table was stored by TCRdb with only in-frame sequences that have V and J called. A share of the clones is absent; for the studies checked, an unresolved V gene accounts for under half, and the remainder has no known explanation. This sample holds some 250,000 clones; roughly 80% were observed only once. Clones ranked in the top ten supply approximately 5.3% of the sample. Specimen: PBMCs. Receptor source: a woman aged 40 to 50 in good health and CMV-seropositive.

This chain uses TRBV6-1 with TRBJ2-1, with D unresolved. The ends were cut back, 1 base at V and 15 bases at J, with 10 bases in the middle. CDR1 is MNHNS and CDR2 is SASEGT in the germline V gene. This CDR3 has 11 amino acids. CDR3: CASSEVLGRFF. Written as DNA, the CDR3 is TGTGCCAGCAGTGAAGTCCTAGGCCGGTTCTTC.

In this sample, this clone turned up a few times. This chain connects TRBV5-1 to TRBJ2-3, with 7 nucleotides matching TRBD2. The J segment lost 4 bases and the V segment lost 2 bases, leaving 4 bases of the junction unmatched. The CDR3 sequence is 14 residues long. CDR1 and CDR2 from the germline V gene are SGHRS and YFSETQ. The CDR3 DNA is TGCGCCAGCAGCTTTGCGGGGGTTCCAGATACGCAGTATTTT. It specifies CASSFAGVPDTQYF.

J is TRBJ1-6 and V is TRBV19; no clear D. The CDR3 contains 15 residues. CDR1 and CDR2 (germline): LNHDA, SQIVND (reference sequence). V was shortened by 4 bases and J by 7 bases, with 14 bases between the two germline ends. The CDR3 spells CASSTIPGANSPLHF. The CDR3 DNA follows: TGTGCCAGTAGTACTATACCGGGAGCAAATTCACCCCTCCACTTT.

The chain is built from TRBV5-1 and TRBJ2-3; 9 bases match TRBD2. J was trimmed by 5 bases and V by 0 bases; bases with no gene match: 1. Germline assignment: CDR1 SGHRS and CDR2 YFSETQ. The length of the CDR3 is 14 residues. The CDR3 region is CASSLDSGRDTQYF. The CDR3 DNA reads as TGCGCCAGCAGCTTGGATAGCGGGAGAGATACGCAGTATTTT.

This chain's CDR3 is CASSYVAHEQYF. CDR3 sequence (DNA): TGTGCCAGCAGTTACGTAGCCCACGAGCAGTACTTC. This chain uses TRBV6-6 with TRBJ2-7; D ambiguous. Looked up from germline, CDR1 is MNHNY and CDR2 is SVGAGI (reference sequence). The ends were cut back, 2 bases at V and 5 bases at J, with 7 bases in the middle. This CDR3 is 12 amino acids long.

The V gene is TRBV12-5, the J gene TRBJ2-1; maybe TRBD2 (7 bases). This CDR3 contains 15 residues. Germline V lookup: CDR1 LGHNT, CDR2 FRNRAP. Trimming left V 9 bases short and J 4 bases short, with 19 bases between. CDR3 coding DNA: TGTGCTAGCCTCCCAAGTAGGGGGGGATACAATGAGCAGTTCTTC. This codes for CASLPSRGGYNEQFF.

The chain joins TRBV4-1 to TRBJ2-3, with D unresolved. The CDR3 sequence is 14 residues long. V lost 2 bases, J lost 4 bases, and 10 bases lay in between. Germline CDR1 is MGHRA and CDR2 is YSYEKL. This CDR3 is CASSQMGLADTQYF. CDR3 in DNA: TGCGCCAGCAGCCAAATGGGCCTCGCAGATACGCAGTATTTT.

Details on this clone: The sample has other DNA sequences that encode this CDR3 too. V gene TRBV30 combines with J gene TRBJ1-3; no clear D. Trimming cost V 3 bases and J 0 bases, with 3 bases left between them. Germline V gene sequence: CDR1 GTSNPN, CDR2 SVGIG (reference sequence). The CDR3 sequence is 12 residues long. The CDR3 DNA reads as TGTGCCTGGAGCGGCTCTGGAAACACCATATATTTT. It specifies CAWSGSGNTIYF.

In its sample, this clone was seen a few times. V is TRBV18 and J is TRBJ1-1; D remains ambiguous. Trimming removed 2 bases at V and 0 bases at J, with 13 bases between. The CDR3 is 16 residues long. Germline loops: CDR1 KGHSH, CDR2 LQKENI. CDR3 in DNA: TGTGCCAGCTCACCAATAACCCAGGTTCTGAACACTGAAGCTTTCTTT. Its translation: CASSPITQVLNTEAFF. Supplemented by reference TRBV18 and TRBJ1-1, the full variable domain reads NAGVMQNPRHLVRRRGQEARLRCSPMKGHSHVYWYRQLPEEGLKFMVYLQKENIIDESGMPKERFSAEFPKEGPSILRIQQVVRGDSAAYFCASSPITQVLNTEAFFGQGTRLTVV.

This sequence joins TRBV29-1 and TRBJ2-5, with D unclear. The DNA end lines up better with TRBJ2-7; the J call may be wrong. There are 12 residues in the CDR3. Germline V CDR1 and CDR2: SQVTM, ANQGSEA. In DNA, the CDR3 is TGCAGCGTTGCGATAACGAGTAGCGAGCAGTACTTC. Amino acids: CSVAITSSEQYF.

The chain joins TRBV11-3 to TRBJ2-7, with 7 nucleotides matching TRBD1. The length of the CDR3 is 14 residues. Germline lookup yields CDR1 SGHNT and CDR2 YENEEA. J gave up 4 bases and V 5 bases, and 8 bases lay outside the gene matches. DNA for the CDR3: TGTGCCAGCAGCCTCCGACAGGGAACTTACGAGCAGTACTTC. It is translated as CASSLRQGTYEQYF.

The rearrangement joins TRBV5-1 to TRBJ1-4, with 7 nucleotides matching TRBD1. J was trimmed by 17 bases and V by 0 bases; bases with no gene match: 10. CDR3 size: 13 residues. Germline CDR1 and CDR2: SGHRS and YFSETQ. As DNA, the CDR3 is TGCGCCAGCAGCTTGGGACAGGGCTACCCCTCTTTTTTT. Translation gives CASSLGQGYPSFF. The variable domain in full, completed from reference TRBV5-1 and TRBJ1-4, reads KAGVTQTPRYLIKTRGQQVTLSCSPISGHRSVSWYQQTPGQGLQFLFEYFSETQRNKGNFPGRFSGRQFSNSRSEMNVSTLELGDSALYLCASSLGQGYPSFFGSGTQLSVL.

CDR3 in amino acids: CSVRQFSGNTIYF. CDR3 sequence (DNA): TGCAGTGTTCGACAGTTCTCTGGAAACACCATATATTTT. V is TRBV29-1 and J is TRBJ1-3; tentatively, D is TRBD1 (5 bases). Germline V CDR1 and CDR2: SQVTM, ANQGSEA. The CDR3 has 13 residues.

This clone was counted at least ten times. This chain links TRBV7-9 with TRBJ2-1; TRBD2 agrees at 8 bases. V lost 5 bases and J lost 6; bases outside the gene matches: 12. Germline V gives CDR1 SEHNR, CDR2 FQNEAQ (reference sequence). This CDR3 contains 16 residues. CDR3 bases: TGTGCCAGCAGCGGACGATCGGGGGGGCGGGGCAATGAGCAGTTCTTC. Translated: CASSGRSGGRGNEQFF.

The chain links TRBV5-6 to TRBJ1-1, with D unresolved. V was trimmed by 4 bases and J by 0 bases, leaving 10 bases between them. CDR1 and CDR2 (germline): SGHDT, YYEEEE. The CDR3 runs 14 residues. The CDR3 sequence is CASSLPSLNTEAFF. The CDR3 nucleotides read TGTGCCAGCAGCCTCCCTTCCCTGAACACTGAAGCTTTCTTT.

The V gene is TRBV7-8, the J gene TRBJ1-2; no clear D gene. V was cut by 5 bases and J by 2 bases, with 9 bases left in between. The CDR3 length is 13 residues. The germline V gene encodes CDR1 SGHVS and CDR2 FQNEAQ. CDR3 protein: CASSTDNNYGYTF. Here the CDR3 DNA reads TGTGCCAGCAGCACCGACAACAACTATGGCTACACCTTC.

This chain uses TRBV29-1 with TRBJ2-7, with 9 bases identical to TRBD1. Germline values: CDR1 SQVTM, CDR2 ANQGSEA. This CDR3 comprises 15 residues. The ends lost 5 bases at V and 3 bases at J; junction bases unmatched: 11. The CDR3 protein is CSVLTRDRADYEQYF. The CDR3 region has the DNA TGCAGCGTTCTAACCCGGGACAGGGCGGACTACGAGCAGTACTTC.

The V call is TRBV27, the J call TRBJ1-1, with D unresolved. Germline values: CDR1 MNHEY, CDR2 SMNVEV (reference sequence). This CDR3 spans 13 amino acids. The V gene lost 6 bases and the J gene lost 1 base, with 9 bases spanning the gap. CDR3 bases: TGTGCCAGCAGCATCGGGGAGAACACTGAAGCTTTCTTT. Protein product: CASSIGENTEAFF.

V gene TRBV5-4 combines with J gene TRBJ2-5; possible D gene TRBD1, 6 bases. Trimming shortened V by 0 bases and J by 3 bases, and 9 bases separated the two germline ends. Germline-derived CDR1 and CDR2 are SGHNT and YYREEE (reference sequence). The CDR3 consists of 14 residues. The CDR3 protein is CASSLEPGEETQYF. The CDR3 nucleotides read TGTGCCAGCAGCTTGGAACCAGGGGAAGAGACCCAGTACTTC.

The chain combines TRBV6-1 with TRBJ1-5, with D perhaps matching TRBD1 (6 bases). Germline V gives CDR1 MNHNS, CDR2 SASEGT. V lost 5 bases, J lost 15 bases, and 20 bases lay in between. The CDR3 runs 13 residues. This CDR3 reads CASSQPTGSILHF. In DNA form, the CDR3 reads TGTGCCAGCAGTCAACCTACAGGGTCTATCCTGCATTTT.

Concerning this clone itself: A junction end diverges from the germline sequence, so it may reflect a read error. This chain connects TRBV7-9 to TRBJ2-3, with D uncertain. This CDR3 comprises 15 residues. Germline CDR1 is SEHNR and CDR2 is FQNEAQ (reference sequence). CDR3 loop: CSSSLSNRESDTQYF. The CDR3 region has the DNA TGTTCCAGCAGCTTATCAAACAGAGAGTCGGATACGCAGTATTTT.

This clone was counted a few times. The chain is built from TRBV7-2 and TRBJ2-7; no clear D gene. Trimming removed 2 bases from V and 6 bases from J, with 14 bases in between. The CDR3 is 14 residues long. The germline CDR1 and CDR2 sequences are SGHTA and FQGNSA. CDR3 in DNA: TGTGCCAGCAGCTTAAGGTTTAACAGTGGCGAGCAGTACTTC. Translated: CASSLRFNSGEQYF.

The chain recombines TRBV19 with TRBJ1-2, with a tentative D call TRBD1 (6 bases). The V gene's germline CDR1 is LNHDA and CDR2 SQIVND (reference sequence). The CDR3 runs 14 residues. V dropped 5 bases and J dropped 5 bases, with 15 bases sitting between them. The CDR3 DNA sequence: TGTGCCAGTAGTCCCTCCGGGACAATATATGGCTACACCTTC. Its translation is CASSPSGTIYGYTF.

This chain links TRBV7-3 with TRBJ1-1; 9 bases match TRBD1. V lost 4 bases, J lost 5 bases, and 8 bases stayed unmatched. This CDR3 comprises 15 residues. The V gene's germline CDR1 is SGHTA and CDR2 FQGTGA. Written as DNA, the CDR3 is TGTGCCAGCAGCTCCCCAGACAGGGGGAGGACTGAAGCTTTCTTT. Amino acid sequence: CASSSPDRGRTEAFF.

Points on this clone: The junction shows a germline mismatch at one end, possibly a read error. This chain joins TRBV7-9 and TRBJ1-2; D not resolved. CDR3 size: 15 residues. Germline CDR1 reads SEHNR; CDR2 reads FQNEAQ (reference sequence). The CDR3 DNA is TGTTCCAGCAGCTTAGCAGTGAGCGCTAACTATGGCTACACCTTC. It translates to CSSSLAVSANYGYTF.

The V gene is TRBV6-5, the J gene TRBJ1-5; 7 bases match TRBD1. The length of the CDR3 is 14 residues. Germline lookup yields CDR1 MNHEY and CDR2 SVGAGI. Trimming took 5 bases from V and 3 from J; bases not matched to a gene: 4. The CDR3 DNA reads TGTGCCAGCAGTAGGGGGACAGACAATCAGCCCCAGCATTTT. Its translation is CASSRGTDNQPQHF.

This clone was seen more than once but under ten times. The V gene is TRBV7-6, the J gene TRBJ2-3; 10 bases are shared with TRBD1. Germline CDR1 and CDR2: SGHVS and FNYEAQ. V shed 3 bases, J shed 0 bases, and the junction held 18 bases outside the gene matches. This CDR3 comprises 21 residues. This CDR3 reads CASSLDEDRDRGHPSTDTQYF. Written as DNA, the CDR3 is TGTGCCAGCAGCTTGGATGAGGACCGGGACAGGGGTCATCCGAGCACAGATACGCAGTATTTT.

V gene TRBV7-9 combines with J gene TRBJ1-2; D uncertain. CDR3 length equals 15 residues. The V and J ends lost 2 bases and 7 bases respectively, with 17 bases between them. Germline V gene lookup returns CDR1 SEHNR and CDR2 FQNEAQ (reference sequence). The CDR3 nucleotides are TGTGCCAGCAGCTTAACGCCAGCCTTTGAGGGTGGCTACACCTTC. Protein product: CASSLTPAFEGGYTF. Variable domain in full (rest from reference TRBV7-9 and TRBJ1-2): DTGVSQNPRHKITKRGQNVTFRCDPISEHNRLYWYRQTLGQGPEFLTYFQNEAQLEKSRLLSDRFSAERPKGSFSTLEIQRTEQGDSAMYLCASSLTPAFEGGYTFGSGTRLTVV.

V usage is TRBV9 and J usage is TRBJ2-1; TRBD2 aligns across 12 bases. Trimming took 0 bases from V and 7 from J; bases not matched to a gene: 5. Per the germline V gene, CDR1 is SGDLS and CDR2 is YYNGEE. The CDR3 consists of 16 residues. The CDR3 nucleotides are TGTGCCAGCAGCGTAGCTAGCGGGAGGGCCGAGAATGAGCAGTTCTTC. Translating it yields CASSVASGRAENEQFF.

A few counts support this clone. The junction and the germline gene differ at one end; a read error may be behind it. V and J are TRBV5-1 and TRBJ1-1; possibly TRBD1 for D (6 bases). Germline V gene data show CDR1 as SGHRS and CDR2 as YFSETQ. The CDR3 has 15 residues. CDR3 DNA: TGCGCCAGCAGCTTAACCACTACAGGGAACGCTGAAGCTTTCTTT. Its protein product is CASSLTTTGNAEAFF.

About this clone: Other DNA sequences within the sample encode an identical CDR3. The V call is TRBV9, the J call TRBJ1-6, with 11 bases aligning to TRBD1. Germline trimming cut 4 bases from V and 7 bases from J; bases unmatched to any gene: 4. CDR3 length: 15 residues. Germline V gene sequence: CDR1 SGDLS, CDR2 YYNGEE. DNA of the CDR3: TGTGCCAGCAGCCCCCGGGACAGGGGGAATTCACCCCTCCACTTT. Its translation is CASSPRDRGNSPLHF.